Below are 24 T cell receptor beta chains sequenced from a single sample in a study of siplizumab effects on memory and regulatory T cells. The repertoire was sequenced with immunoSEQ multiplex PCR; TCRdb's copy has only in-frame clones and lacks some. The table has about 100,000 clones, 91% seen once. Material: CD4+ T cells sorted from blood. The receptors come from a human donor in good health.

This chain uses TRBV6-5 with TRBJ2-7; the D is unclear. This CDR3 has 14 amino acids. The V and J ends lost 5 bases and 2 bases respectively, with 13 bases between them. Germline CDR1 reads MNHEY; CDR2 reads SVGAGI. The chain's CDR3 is CASSPSGSPYEQYF. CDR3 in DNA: TGTGCCAGCAGTCCATCCGGGTCCCCCTACGAGCAGTACTTC.

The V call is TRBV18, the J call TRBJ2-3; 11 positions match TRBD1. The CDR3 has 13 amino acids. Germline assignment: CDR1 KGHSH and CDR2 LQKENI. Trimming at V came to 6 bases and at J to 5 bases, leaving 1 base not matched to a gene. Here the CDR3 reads CASSGQGEDTQYF. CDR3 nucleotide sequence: TGTGCCAGCTCGGGACAGGGGGAAGATACGCAGTATTTT. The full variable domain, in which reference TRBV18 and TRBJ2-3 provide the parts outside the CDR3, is NAGVMQNPRHLVRRRGQEARLRCSPMKGHSHVYWYRQLPEEGLKFMVYLQKENIIDESGMPKERFSAEFPKEGPSILRIQQVVRGDSAAYFCASSGQGEDTQYFGPGTRLTVL.

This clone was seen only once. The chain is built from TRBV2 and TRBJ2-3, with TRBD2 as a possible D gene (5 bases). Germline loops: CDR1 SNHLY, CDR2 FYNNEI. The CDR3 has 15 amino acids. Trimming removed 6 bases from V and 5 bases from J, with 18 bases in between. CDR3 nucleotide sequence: TGTGCCAGCAGGCTTAGAAGCGGCGGAAAAGATACGCAGTATTTT. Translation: CASRLRSGGKDTQYF. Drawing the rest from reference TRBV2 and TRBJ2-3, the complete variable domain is EPEVTQTPSHQVTQMGQEVILRCVPISNHLYFYWYRQILGQKVEFLVSFYNNEISEKSEIFDDQFSVERPDGSNFTLKIRSTKLEDSAMYFCASRLRSGGKDTQYFGPGTRLTVL.

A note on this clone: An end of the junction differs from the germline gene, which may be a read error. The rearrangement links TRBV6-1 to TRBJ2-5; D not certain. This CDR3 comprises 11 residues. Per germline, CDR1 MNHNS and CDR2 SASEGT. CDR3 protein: CASSDVLGLNF. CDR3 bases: TGTGCCAGCAGCGATGTCTTAGGCCTGAACTTC.

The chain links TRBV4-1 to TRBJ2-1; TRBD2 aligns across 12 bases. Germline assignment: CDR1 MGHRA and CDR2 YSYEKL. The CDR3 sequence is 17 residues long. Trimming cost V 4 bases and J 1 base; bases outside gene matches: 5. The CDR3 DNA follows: TGCGCCAGCAGCCCCCCTAGCGGGGGGGCGTCCTACAATGAGCAGTTCTTC. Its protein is CASSPPSGGASYNEQFF.

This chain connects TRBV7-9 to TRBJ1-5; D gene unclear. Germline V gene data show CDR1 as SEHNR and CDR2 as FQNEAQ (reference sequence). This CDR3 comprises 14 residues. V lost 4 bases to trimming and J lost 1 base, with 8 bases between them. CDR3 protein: CASSSPASNQPQHF. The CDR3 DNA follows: TGTGCCAGCAGCTCCCCTGCGAGCAATCAGCCCCAGCATTTT.

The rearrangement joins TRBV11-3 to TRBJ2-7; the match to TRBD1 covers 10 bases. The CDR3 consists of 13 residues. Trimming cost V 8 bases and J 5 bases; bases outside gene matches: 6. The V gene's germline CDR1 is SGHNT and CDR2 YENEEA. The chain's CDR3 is CASGTGDVDEQYF. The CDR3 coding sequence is TGTGCCAGCGGGACAGGGGATGTAGACGAGCAGTACTTC. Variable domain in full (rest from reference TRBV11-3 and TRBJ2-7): EAGVVQSPRYKIIEKKQPVAFWCNPISGHNTLYWYLQNLGQGPELLIRYENEEAVDDSQLPKDRFSAERLKGVDSTLKIQPAELGDSAVYLCASGTGDVDEQYFGPGTRLTVT.

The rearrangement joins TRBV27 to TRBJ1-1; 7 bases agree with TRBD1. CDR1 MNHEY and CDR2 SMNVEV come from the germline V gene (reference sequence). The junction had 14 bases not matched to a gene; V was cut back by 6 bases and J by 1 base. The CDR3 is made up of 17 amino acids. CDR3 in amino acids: CASRPDRVIPENTEAFF. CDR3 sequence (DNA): TGTGCCAGCAGACCCGACAGGGTCATACCGGAGAACACTGAAGCTTTCTTT.

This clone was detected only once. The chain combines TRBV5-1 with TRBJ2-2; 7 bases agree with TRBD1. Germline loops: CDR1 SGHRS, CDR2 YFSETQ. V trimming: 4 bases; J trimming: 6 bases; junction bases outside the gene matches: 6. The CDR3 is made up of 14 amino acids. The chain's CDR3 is CASSQNRGAGELFF. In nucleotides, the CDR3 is TGCGCCAGCAGCCAGAACAGGGGAGCCGGGGAGCTGTTTTTT.

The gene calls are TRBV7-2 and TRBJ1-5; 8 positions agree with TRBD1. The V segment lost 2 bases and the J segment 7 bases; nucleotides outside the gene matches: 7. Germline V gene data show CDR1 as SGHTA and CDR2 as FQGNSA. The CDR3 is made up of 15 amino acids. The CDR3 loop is CASSLRGQGGQPQHF. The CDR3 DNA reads TGTGCCAGCAGCTTACGTGGACAGGGCGGACAGCCCCAGCATTTT. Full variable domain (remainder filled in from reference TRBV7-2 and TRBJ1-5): GAGVSQSPSNKVTEKGKDVELRCDPISGHTALYWYRQSLGQGLEFLIYFQGNSAPDKSGLPSDRFSAERTGGSVSTLTIQRTQQEDSAVYLCASSLRGQGGQPQHFGDGTRLSIL.

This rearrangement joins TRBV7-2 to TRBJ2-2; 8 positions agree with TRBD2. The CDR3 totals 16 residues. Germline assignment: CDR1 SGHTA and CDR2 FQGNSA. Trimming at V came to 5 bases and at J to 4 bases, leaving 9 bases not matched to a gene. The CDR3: CASSPLAGGGTGELFF. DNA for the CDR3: TGTGCCAGCAGCCCATTGGCGGGGGGCGGCACCGGGGAGCTGTTTTTT.

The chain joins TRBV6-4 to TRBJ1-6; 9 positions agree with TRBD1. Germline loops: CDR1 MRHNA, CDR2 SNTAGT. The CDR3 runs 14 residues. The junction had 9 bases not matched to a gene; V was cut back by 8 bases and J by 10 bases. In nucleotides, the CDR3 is TGTGCCAGCTCAGAGGGACAGGGAGGGTCACCCCTCCACTTT. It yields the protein CASSEGQGGSPLHF.

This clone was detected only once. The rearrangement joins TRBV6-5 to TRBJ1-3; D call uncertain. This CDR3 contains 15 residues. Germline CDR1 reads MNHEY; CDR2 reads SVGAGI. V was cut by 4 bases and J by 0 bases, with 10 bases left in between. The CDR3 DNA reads TGTGCCAGCAGTTCGACTGGTAACTCTGGAAACACCATATATTTT. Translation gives CASSSTGNSGNTIYF.

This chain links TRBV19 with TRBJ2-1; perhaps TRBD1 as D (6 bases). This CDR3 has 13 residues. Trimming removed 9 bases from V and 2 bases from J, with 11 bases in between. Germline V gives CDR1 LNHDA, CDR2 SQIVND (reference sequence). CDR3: CASRRTAYNEQFF. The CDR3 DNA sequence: TGTGCCAGCCGAAGGACAGCCTACAATGAGCAGTTCTTC.

The CDR3 coding sequence is TGTGCCAGCAGCTTAGTTGGAGCTGCGGCGAGCTCCTACAATGAGCAGTTCTTC. It specifies CASSLVGAAASSYNEQFF. V gene TRBV7-2 combines with J gene TRBJ2-1; D uncertain. With 1 base removed from V and 0 bases from J, the gap between germline ends came to 16 bases. This CDR3 comprises 18 residues. The germline gives CDR1 SGHTA, CDR2 FQGNSA.

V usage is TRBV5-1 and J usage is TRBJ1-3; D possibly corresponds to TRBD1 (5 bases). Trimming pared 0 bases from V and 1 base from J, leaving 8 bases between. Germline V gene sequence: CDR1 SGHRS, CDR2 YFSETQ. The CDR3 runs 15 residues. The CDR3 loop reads CASSLATGSGNTIYF. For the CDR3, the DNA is TGCGCCAGCAGCTTGGCCACAGGATCTGGAAACACCATATATTTT.

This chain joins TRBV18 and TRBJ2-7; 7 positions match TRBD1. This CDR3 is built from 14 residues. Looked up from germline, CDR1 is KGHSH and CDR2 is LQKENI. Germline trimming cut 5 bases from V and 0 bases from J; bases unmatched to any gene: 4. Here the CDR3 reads CASSWDSNSYEQYF. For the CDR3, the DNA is TGTGCCAGCTCATGGGACAGTAACTCCTACGAGCAGTACTTC.

The DNA for the CDR3 is TGTGCCAGCACCCCGGTAGGGGGGCGTGGGGCCAACGTCCTGACTTTC. This codes for CASTPVGGRGANVLTF. This chain joins TRBV7-2 and TRBJ2-6; D may match TRBD1 or TRBD2 (6 bases each). Germline loops: CDR1 SGHTA, CDR2 FQGNSA. CDR3 length: 16 residues. V was cut by 7 bases and J by 3 bases, with 16 bases left in between.

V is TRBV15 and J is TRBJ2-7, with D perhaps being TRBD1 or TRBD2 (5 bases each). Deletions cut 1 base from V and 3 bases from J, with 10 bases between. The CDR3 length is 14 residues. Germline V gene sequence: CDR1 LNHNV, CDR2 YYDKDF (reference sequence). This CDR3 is CATSRVGDHYEQYF. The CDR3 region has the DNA TGTGCCACCAGCAGAGTGGGGGACCACTACGAGCAGTACTTC.

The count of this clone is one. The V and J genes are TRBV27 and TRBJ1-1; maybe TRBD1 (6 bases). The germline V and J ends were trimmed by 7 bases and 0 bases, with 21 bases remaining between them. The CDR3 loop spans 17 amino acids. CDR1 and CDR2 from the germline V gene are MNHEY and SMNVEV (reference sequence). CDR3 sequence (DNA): TGTGCCAGCATCAAGGACAGTTCCGGACTCATGAACACTGAAGCTTTCTTT. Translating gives CASIKDSSGLMNTEAFF.

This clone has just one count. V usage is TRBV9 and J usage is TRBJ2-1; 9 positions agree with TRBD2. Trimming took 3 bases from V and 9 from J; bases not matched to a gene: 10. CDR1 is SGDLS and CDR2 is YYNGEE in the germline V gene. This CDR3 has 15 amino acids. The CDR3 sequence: CASSAISGGYSEQFF. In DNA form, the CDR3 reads TGTGCCAGCAGCGCAATTAGCGGGGGTTATAGTGAGCAGTTCTTC.

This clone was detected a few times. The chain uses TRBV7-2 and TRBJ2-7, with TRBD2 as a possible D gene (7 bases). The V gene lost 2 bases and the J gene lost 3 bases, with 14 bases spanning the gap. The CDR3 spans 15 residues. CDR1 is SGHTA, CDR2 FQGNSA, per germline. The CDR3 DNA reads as TGTGCCAGCAGCTTACGGTGGGGGGGCCTCTACGAGCAGTACTTC. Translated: CASSLRWGGLYEQYF.

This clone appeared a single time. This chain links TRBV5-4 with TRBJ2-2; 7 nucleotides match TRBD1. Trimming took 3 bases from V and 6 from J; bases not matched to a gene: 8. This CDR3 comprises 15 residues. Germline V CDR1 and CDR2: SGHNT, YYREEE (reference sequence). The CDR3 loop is CASSSTGNLAGELFF. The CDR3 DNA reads TGTGCCAGCAGCTCGACAGGGAATCTAGCCGGGGAGCTGTTTTTT.

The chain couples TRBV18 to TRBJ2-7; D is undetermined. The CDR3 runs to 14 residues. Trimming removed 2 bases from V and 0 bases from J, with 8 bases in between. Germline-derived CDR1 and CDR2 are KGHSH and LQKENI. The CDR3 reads CASSPATSSYEQYF. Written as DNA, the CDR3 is TGTGCCAGCTCACCAGCGACGAGCTCCTACGAGCAGTACTTC.